This is a list of T cell receptor beta chains from one sample in a study of cytomegalovirus exposure and HLA in healthy donors. Produced via immunoSEQ multiplex PCR; TCRdb's table is partial and in-frame only. The sample lists over 130,000 clones, 70% to 80% occurring once. Sequenced sample: PBMCs. These receptors came from a man between 45 and 60 years old in good health and CMV-seropositive. CDR3s include the opening cysteine and the closing phenylalanine or tryptophan. A D gene is named only where the DNA matches it firmly. Where a row states a size, it is once, few, many or the class of an expanded clone; other rows omit it.

clone_size j_call v_call d_call cdr3_nt cdr3_aa
NA TRBJ1-2 TRBV28 TRBD1 TGTGCCAGCAGTTTAATCCAGGGGGCGCATGGCTACACCTTC CASSLIQGAHGYTF
NA TRBJ2-2 TRBV7-3 NA TGTGCCAGCAGTCCGAACAGGGTGGAGACCGGGGAGCTGTTTTTT CASSPNRVETGELFF
NA TRBJ1-6 TRBV5-1 TRBD1 TGCGCCAGCAGCCCGGGGGGACAGGGGGCTGGAGATTCACCCCTCCACTTT CASSPGGQGAGDSPLHF
NA TRBJ2-5 TRBV6-1 NA TGTGCCAGCAGTGAAATCGTAGTATCGACCCAGTACTTC CASSEIVVSTQYF
few TRBJ1-2 TRBV7-9 NA TGTTCCAGCAGCTTAGGGGCAGCGGCTTATGGCTACACCTTC CSSSLGAAAYGYTF
NA TRBJ2-7 TRBV5-1 TRBD1 TGCGCCAGCAGCTTATCGACAGGGATCCCTTCCTACGAGCAGTACTTC CASSLSTGIPSYEQYF
NA TRBJ2-1 TRBV5-4 NA TGTGCCAGCAGCTCCTTTGGGATAGCGTACAATGAGCAGTTCTTC CASSSFGIAYNEQFF
NA TRBJ2-3 TRBV9 TRBD2 TGTGCCAGCAGCGTGAGGGGACTAGCGGGACCGGACGAGACAGATACGCAGTATTTT CASSVRGLAGPDETDTQYF
NA TRBJ2-2 TRBV10-3 TRBD2 TGTGCCATCAGTGACCCCAAGCGGGAGACCGGGGAGCTGTTTTTT CAISDPKRETGELFF
few TRBJ2-5 TRBV11-2 NA TGTGCCAGCAGCCGAGGAGGGCTAGGAGAGACCCAGTACTTC CASSRGGLGETQYF
once TRBJ2-7 TRBV28 NA TGTGCCAGCAGTTTTCGGGGGGCGCAGTGGGAGTACTTC CASSFRGAQWEYF
NA TRBJ2-1 TRBV27 NA TGTGCCAGCAGAACGAGCTCCACGGGGGACAATGAGCAGTTCTTC CASRTSSTGDNEQFF
NA TRBJ1-1 TRBV19 TRBD1 TGTGCCAGTAGTTTGGGACAGGGGTACACTGAAGCTTTCTTT CASSLGQGYTEAFF
NA TRBJ2-7 TRBV6-5 NA TGTGCCAGCAGTTACTCTACAGGGAACGAGCAGTACTTC CASSYSTGNEQYF
NA TRBJ2-7 TRBV5-4 NA TGTGCCAGCAGCTTTAGGGGTGGAGCTCTCCCTAGCGAGCAGTACTTC CASSFRGGALPSEQYF
NA TRBJ1-5 TRBV19 NA TGTGCCAGTAGTATGGGCAGTCTACAGCCCCAGCATTTT CASSMGSLQPQHF
NA TRBJ2-7 TRBV5-1 TRBD2 TGCGCCAGCAGGTACGACGGGAGGGAGCCCTACGAGCAGTACTTC CASRYDGREPYEQYF
NA TRBJ1-2 TRBV5-6 TRBD1 TGTGCCAGCAGCGGGGGACAGGTTGTCCCTGGCTACACCTTC CASSGGQVVPGYTF
few TRBJ2-5 TRBV5-1 NA TGCGCCAGCAGCCCTGGGCCTGAGGAGACCCAGTACTTC CASSPGPEETQYF
NA TRBJ1-1 TRBV5-1 NA TGCGCCAGCAGCTTGGGGGGCCCGGGCACTGAAGCTTTCTTT CASSLGGPGTEAFF
NA TRBJ1-4 TRBV4-1 TRBD1 TGCGCCAGCAGCCAAGAGGGGACAGGGGTTGGTGAAAAACTGTTTTTT CASSQEGTGVGEKLFF
NA TRBJ2-2 TRBV6-5 NA TGTGCCAGCAGTTATCGGGGGAGGCGTGCCGGGGAGCTGTTTTTT CASSYRGRRAGELFF
NA TRBJ2-7 TRBV18 TRBD2 TGTGCCAGCTCACCACCTACTAGCGGGAGTTCAAAGGAGCAGTACTTC CASSPPTSGSSKEQYF
NA TRBJ1-5 TRBV18 TRBD1 TGTGCCAGCTCACCAGACAGGGTCCGCCAGCCCCAGCATTTT CASSPDRVRQPQHF
once TRBJ2-7 TRBV19 NA TGTGCCAGTAGTTCGGGGAACGGCTACGAGCAGTACTTC CASSSGNGYEQYF
NA TRBJ2-7 TRBV5-4 TRBD2 TGTGCCAGCAGCTTGGGTAGCGGGAGGGGCTCCTACGAGCAGTACTTC CASSLGSGRGSYEQYF
NA TRBJ1-6 TRBV28 NA TGTGCCAGCAGTCCAATCACAGGGAACTATAATTCACCCCTCCACTTT CASSPITGNYNSPLHF
once TRBJ2-1 TRBV5-4 TRBD2 TGTGCCATCAGCCCGAGGACTAGCGGGAGTGATGAGCAGTTCTTC CAISPRTSGSDEQFF
NA TRBJ1-1 TRBV21-1 NA TGTGCCAGCAGCAAAGTGCGGGGGGCATTGGGGAACACTGAAGCTTTCTTT CASSKVRGALGNTEAFF
NA TRBJ2-1 TRBV19 TRBD2 TGTGCCAGTAGTGGGGGACTAGCGGGGCCAAATGAGCAGTTCTTC CASSGGLAGPNEQFF
NA TRBJ2-3 TRBV2 TRBD2 TGTGCCAGCAGATCGGAGCGGGGTAGCACAGATACGCAGTATTTT CASRSERGSTDTQYF
NA TRBJ2-5 TRBV19 NA TGTGCCAGTAGTATGGACCGGGATCAAGAGACCCAGTACTTC CASSMDRDQETQYF
NA TRBJ1-2 TRBV4-1 NA TGCGCCAGCAGCCGCCCGACAGAAAACTATGGCTACACCTTC CASSRPTENYGYTF
NA TRBJ1-2 TRBV5-1 TRBD1 TGCGCCAGCAGCTTGGGACAGGGCGGAGATGGCTACACCTTC CASSLGQGGDGYTF
NA TRBJ1-4 TRBV18 TRBD1 TGTGCCAGCTCACCACCGGGGGCCCCCGGGACAGCTAATGAAAAACTGTTTTTT CASSPPGAPGTANEKLFF
once TRBJ2-1 TRBV14 TRBD2 TGTGCCAGCAGCCGACTAGCGAACAATGAGCAGTTCTTC CASSRLANNEQFF